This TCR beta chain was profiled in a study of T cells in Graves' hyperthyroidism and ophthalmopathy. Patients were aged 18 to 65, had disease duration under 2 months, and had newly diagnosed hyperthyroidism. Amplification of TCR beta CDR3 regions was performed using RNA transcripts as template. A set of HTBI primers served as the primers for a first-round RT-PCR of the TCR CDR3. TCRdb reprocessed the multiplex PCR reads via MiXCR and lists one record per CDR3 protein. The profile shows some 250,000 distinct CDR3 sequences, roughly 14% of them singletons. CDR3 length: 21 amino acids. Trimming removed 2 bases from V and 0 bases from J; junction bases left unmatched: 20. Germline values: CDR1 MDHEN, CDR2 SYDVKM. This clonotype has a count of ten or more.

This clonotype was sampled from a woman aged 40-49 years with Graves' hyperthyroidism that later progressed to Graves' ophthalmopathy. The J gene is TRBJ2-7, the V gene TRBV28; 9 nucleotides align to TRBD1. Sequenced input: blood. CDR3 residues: CASSLVKWKNSGTGISYEQYF. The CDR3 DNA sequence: TGTGCCAGCAGTTTAGTGAAATGGAAAAACTCCGGGACAGGGATCTCCTACGAGCAGTACTTC.